This TCR beta chain derives from a study of cytomegalovirus exposure and HLA in healthy donors. Study outcomes and limitations: A few chains tied to CMV proved CMV antigen-specific in vitro. In a later analysis, first-cohort TCR clusters were found to tend to co-occur in the 100 to 150 validation repertoires.

The donors were part of the validation cohort, which consisted of some 120 subjects and was separate from the first cohort of 670 or so subjects. TCRdb's table, derived via immunoSEQ multiplex PCR, lists solely in-frame clones and lacks some. The data show about 150,000 clones, around nine tenths seen once. Turning to this clone: The target antigen is unknown.

This TCR was recovered from a woman under 30 in good health and CMV-seropositive. Sequencing used PBMCs.

DNA for the CDR3: TGCGCCAGCAGCCCCTGGACTAGCGGGGGAACCTACGAGCAGTACTTC. This codes for CASSPWTSGGTYEQYF. V is TRBV4-1 and J is TRBJ2-7; 13 nucleotides match TRBD2. This CDR3 has 16 residues. Germline values: CDR1 MGHRA, CDR2 YSYEKL. V was clipped by 4 bases and J by 2 bases; unmatched bases: 5.